Reported below is one TCR beta chain. The protocol was immunoSEQ multiplex PCR, while the TCRdb copy is restricted to in-frame clones and leaves out a portion. The profile shows more than 55,000 clones, about nine tenths of them singletons. The germline gives CDR1 MRHNA, CDR2 SNTAGT. CDR3 length: 15 residues. Trimming took 3 bases from V and 5 from J; bases not matched to a gene: 8. The sample comes from a study of T cell changes during pregnancy in multiple sclerosis. The sequence was collected from a female donor with multiple sclerosis, enrolled in a pregnancy study. The genes are TRBV6-4 and TRBJ2-5, with 8 bases aligning to TRBD1. Specimen: peripheral blood, collected in the second trimester of pregnancy. CDR3 nucleotide sequence: TGTGCCAGCAGTGAAGGGACAGGAGGATCCGAGACCCAGTACTTC. Translated, it gives CASSEGTGGSETQYF.